The T cell receptor beta chain described here comes from a study of shared clonotypes between healthy human individuals. V dropped 5 bases and J dropped 6 bases, with 10 bases sitting between them. This CDR3 spans 13 amino acids. Germline V lookup: CDR1 SGHAT, CDR2 FQNNGV. TCRdb's table, derived via immunoSEQ multiplex PCR, lists solely in-frame clones and lacks some. The sample lists some 200,000 clones; over 50% were seen once. The gene calls are TRBV11-2 and TRBJ2-2; D gene unclear. Sequences were obtained from memory CD4+ T cells sorted from blood. Subset reported: CD45RA-negative fraction. The receptor was derived from a man aged 30 to 39 in good health. CDR3 residues: CASSQIGPGELFF. In DNA form, the CDR3 reads TGTGCCAGCAGCCAAATCGGCCCCGGGGAGCTGTTTTTT.